This is a list of T cell receptor beta chains from one sample in a study of blood T cells in healthy people across ages. MiXCR, run by TCRdb on the 5' RACE reads, gives a single entry per CDR3 protein. Counted here are about 1.5 million distinct CDR3 sequences, approximately 43% occurring once; the ten biggest clones make up about 4%. Sequencing input: blood. These receptors all stem from a woman between 18 and 30 years old in good health. Both conserved end residues are trimmed from each CDR3. The order of the fields is V gene, J gene, CDR3 protein.

V gene: TRBV9
J gene: TRBJ1-4
CDR3 protein: ATGTRGALSSNEKLF

V gene: TRBV5-1
J gene: TRBJ2-2
CDR3 protein: ASSTQGGSTGELF

V gene: TRBV20-1
J gene: TRBJ2-4
CDR3 protein: SAPAGEVAKNIQY

V gene: TRBV12-3/TRBV12-4
J gene: TRBJ1-6
CDR3 protein: ASRVDRGDNSPLH

V gene: TRBV20-1
J gene: TRBJ2-3
CDR3 protein: SDSRSVSTDTQY

V gene: TRBV2
J gene: TRBJ2-2
CDR3 protein: ASRGSSGPTGELF

V gene: TRBV12-3/TRBV12-4
J gene: NA
CDR3 protein: ASSPPQGETQY

V gene: TRBV7-2
J gene: TRBJ2-7
CDR3 protein: ASSLASNEQY

V gene: TRBV20-1
J gene: TRBJ2-6
CDR3 protein: SARQVSGANVLT

V gene: TRBV7-9
J gene: TRBJ1-2
CDR3 protein: ASSLAYSYGYT

V gene: TRBV20-1
J gene: TRBJ1-5
CDR3 protein: SASREVGINQPQH

V gene: TRBV20-1
J gene: TRBJ2-1
CDR3 protein: SARTVMLSYNEQF

V gene: TRBV6-5
J gene: TRBJ1-2
CDR3 protein: ASRPIVRDSYGYT

V gene: TRBV20-1
J gene: TRBJ2-5
CDR3 protein: SAGAPSVGQY

V gene: TRBV7-2
J gene: TRBJ2-7
CDR3 protein: ASSLWAGENYEQY

V gene: TRBV20-1
J gene: TRBJ1-2
CDR3 protein: SAREDRNYGYT

V gene: TRBV29-1
J gene: TRBJ1-1
CDR3 protein: SVEPTRTGPNTEAF

V gene: TRBV25-1
J gene: TRBJ2-3
CDR3 protein: ASSAVGTQY

V gene: TRBV29-1
J gene: NA
CDR3 protein: SVRLGYEQY

V gene: TRBV27
J gene: TRBJ2-7
CDR3 protein: ASSLSAAAYEQY

V gene: TRBV6-5
J gene: TRBJ2-7
CDR3 protein: ASSYWAGVSYEQY

V gene: TRBV9
J gene: TRBJ2-7
CDR3 protein: ASGPRSSSYNEQY

V gene: TRBV7-3
J gene: TRBJ2-1
CDR3 protein: ASSPGGPGNEQF

V gene: TRBV12-3/TRBV12-4
J gene: TRBJ2-7
CDR3 protein: ASSAGSIKYNEQY

V gene: TRBV15
J gene: TRBJ2-1
CDR3 protein: ATSNRDREVNEQF

V gene: TRBV28
J gene: TRBJ2-3
CDR3 protein: ASSSPRTSGREQHTETQY

V gene: TRBV7-2
J gene: TRBJ2-1
CDR3 protein: ASRNLRSHEQF

V gene: TRBV7-2
J gene: NA
CDR3 protein: ASSLGFLTNIQY

V gene: TRBV29-1
J gene: TRBJ1-1
CDR3 protein: SVTTGEAF

V gene: TRBV20-1
J gene: TRBJ2-5
CDR3 protein: SAHRASAGEETQY

V gene: TRBV6-5
J gene: TRBJ1-1
CDR3 protein: ASSYSEGITEAF

V gene: TRBV5-1
J gene: TRBJ1-5
CDR3 protein: ASSPGDAGAYQPQH

V gene: TRBV7-2
J gene: TRBJ2-3
CDR3 protein: ASRLPADTQY

V gene: TRBV7-2
J gene: TRBJ1-2
CDR3 protein: ASSRGQGANYGCT

V gene: TRBV18
J gene: TRBJ1-1
CDR3 protein: ASSPIWGDTEAF

V gene: TRBV9
J gene: TRBJ1-4
CDR3 protein: ASSPWGRGDEKLF

V gene: TRBV15
J gene: TRBJ2-5
CDR3 protein: ATSRDRKPQETQY

V gene: TRBV21-1
J gene: NA
CDR3 protein: ASSKALWAYEQY

V gene: TRBV7-2
J gene: TRBJ2-3
CDR3 protein: ASSLVLRGASTDTQY

V gene: TRBV5-6
J gene: TRBJ2-1
CDR3 protein: ASSLADRNEQF

V gene: TRBV7-8
J gene: TRBJ1-6
CDR3 protein: ASSLRQGSYNSPLH

V gene: TRBV4-3
J gene: TRBJ2-1
CDR3 protein: ASSHRPPTSGAYNVQF

V gene: TRBV6-1
J gene: TRBJ1-5
CDR3 protein: ASSVLYRQTNQPQH

V gene: TRBV29-1
J gene: TRBJ2-5
CDR3 protein: TTWGGDQVTQY

V gene: TRBV5-1
J gene: TRBJ2-1
CDR3 protein: ASSLDIYNEQF

V gene: TRBV7-2
J gene: TRBJ1-4
CDR3 protein: ASSLQGFQEKLF

V gene: TRBV29-1
J gene: TRBJ1-1
CDR3 protein: SVSMRNTEAF

V gene: TRBV27
J gene: TRBJ2-7
CDR3 protein: ASTQRAGSYEQY

V gene: TRBV7-2
J gene: TRBJ2-5
CDR3 protein: ASSRRQSYQETQY

V gene: TRBV25-1
J gene: TRBJ2-1
CDR3 protein: ASSESREQF

V gene: TRBV10-3
J gene: TRBJ2-1
CDR3 protein: AISEGLAASNEQF

V gene: TRBV21-1
J gene: TRBJ1-2
CDR3 protein: ASSKTERNYGYT

V gene: TRBV5-1
J gene: TRBJ2-5
CDR3 protein: ASSWQGAAQETQY

V gene: TRBV2
J gene: TRBJ2-5
CDR3 protein: ASRMGLAGVGRQETQY

V gene: TRBV12-3/TRBV12-4
J gene: TRBJ1-2
CDR3 protein: ASSPSSEQFGYT

V gene: TRBV12-3/TRBV12-4
J gene: TRBJ1-2
CDR3 protein: ASSPGTDFT

V gene: TRBV6-5
J gene: NA
CDR3 protein: ASSYSLGDYEQY

V gene: TRBV7-9
J gene: TRBJ2-6
CDR3 protein: ASSPVKRGSSGANVLT

V gene: TRBV20-1
J gene: TRBJ2-3
CDR3 protein: SASISRTDTQY

V gene: TRBV12-3/TRBV12-4
J gene: TRBJ1-2
CDR3 protein: ASSLEGLYGYT